The 17 T cell receptor beta chains listed next were all sequenced from one sample in a study of blood T cell repertoires in COVID-19. TCRdb's table, derived via immunoSEQ multiplex PCR, lists solely in-frame clones and lacks some. The table lists 60,000 to 80,000 clones, 85% to 90% of them singletons. Sequences were obtained from peripheral blood. The receptors here all came from a man between 70 and 80 years old with acute or convalescent COVID-19.

The genes are TRBV6-5 and TRBJ2-3; possibly TRBD2 for D (5 bases). V shed 2 bases and J shed 1 base, with 13 bases lying between them. This CDR3 region has 16 residues. Germline loops: CDR1 MNHEY, CDR2 SVGAGI. The CDR3 reads CASSYRMTKGTDTQYF. CDR3 nucleotides: TGTGCCAGCAGTTACCGGATGACTAAGGGCACAGATACGCAGTATTTT.

V is TRBV7-6 and J is TRBJ2-2; 8 nucleotides align to TRBD1. V dropped 5 bases and J dropped 1; count of bases not matched to a gene: 6. Germline V gene lookup returns CDR1 SGHVS and CDR2 FNYEAQ. The CDR3 totals 16 residues. CDR3 protein: CASSPWTGKNTGELFF. DNA of the CDR3: TGTGCCAGCAGCCCCTGGACAGGGAAGAACACCGGGGAGCTGTTTTTT.

This chain uses TRBV6-5 with TRBJ2-3; possibly TRBD2 for D (6 bases). Trimming took 4 bases from V and 3 from J, leaving 14 bases between them. Looked up from germline, CDR1 is MNHEY and CDR2 is SVGAGI. The CDR3 is made up of 15 amino acids. This CDR3 is CASSSGERGTDTQYF. DNA of the CDR3: TGTGCCAGCAGTTCGGGGGAGAGAGGGACAGATACGCAGTATTTT.

The chain links TRBV3-1 (or the pseudogene TRBV3-2) to TRBJ1-6; D is unclear. Trimming shortened V by 1 base and J by 0 bases, and 7 bases separated the two germline ends. Looked up from germline, CDR1 is LGHDT and CDR2 is YNNKEL (reference sequence). The CDR3 sequence is 16 residues long. The chain's CDR3 is CASSQGYFSYNSPLHF. The CDR3 bases are TGTGCCAGCAGCCAAGGTTATTTCTCCTATAATTCACCCCTCCACTTT.

V and J are TRBV19 and TRBJ1-4; TRBD1 aligns across 7 bases. Per the germline V gene, CDR1 is LNHDA and CDR2 is SQIVND (reference sequence). The CDR3 totals 17 residues. The trim removed 1 base at V and 4 bases at J, leaving 9 bases unmatched. This chain's CDR3 is CASSIVEGALGNEKLFF. For the CDR3, the DNA is TGTGCCAGTAGTATAGTAGAGGGGGCCTTGGGTAATGAAAAACTGTTTTTT.

The DNA for the CDR3 is TGTGCCAGCAGCCCCAGGGGGTCTGGGGCCAACGTCCTGACTTTC. It codes for CASSPRGSGANVLTF. V gene TRBV7-9 combines with J gene TRBJ2-6; 7 positions agree with TRBD1. The CDR3 loop spans 15 amino acids. The V gene end was trimmed by 5 bases and the J gene end by 1 base; junction bases not matched to a gene: 2. Germline loops: CDR1 SEHNR, CDR2 FQNEAQ (reference sequence). Based on the CDR3 plus reference TRBV7-9 and TRBJ2-6, the full variable domain is DTGVSQNPRHKITKRGQNVTFRCDPISEHNRLYWYRQTLGQGPEFLTYFQNEAQLEKSRLLSDRFSAERPKGSFSTLEIQRTEQGDSAMYLCASSPRGSGANVLTFGAGSRLTVL.

About this clone itself: Sequence at one end of the junction differs from germline and may be a read error. This chain links TRBV4-1 with TRBJ2-7; weak D call: TRBD2 (8 bases). The CDR3 length is 17 residues. The germline CDR1 and CDR2 sequences are MGHRA and YSYEKL. CDR3 nucleotide sequence: TGCGCCACCAGCCACGGGGGGGGGAGGACAGGTTTCTACGAGCAGTACTTC. It specifies CATSHGGGRTGFYEQYF.

This clone was counted between two and nine times. The chain joins TRBV23-1 to TRBJ1-6, with 12 bases lining up with TRBD1. TRBV23-1 is identified as an open reading frame with a role that is uncertain. CDR3 length equals 16 residues. V lost 5 bases, J lost 8 bases, and 7 bases stayed unmatched. The CDR3 sequence: CASSSRDRGPYSPLHF. The CDR3, as DNA: TGCGCCAGCAGTAGCCGGGACAGGGGGCCTTATTCACCCCTCCACTTT.

CDR3 sequence reads: CASSPAIPGQVRGYTF. The CDR3, as DNA: TGTGCCAGCAGCCCCGCGATACCTGGACAGGTTCGGGGCTACACCTTC. This chain uses TRBV9 with TRBJ1-2; 7 bases fit TRBD1. Trimming cost V 4 bases and J 8 bases; bases outside gene matches: 17. CDR3 size: 16 residues. CDR1 is SGDLS, CDR2 YYNGEE, per germline.

This clone was found a few times. V gene TRBV4-1 combines with J gene TRBJ2-3; 10 positions agree with TRBD1. Per the germline V gene, CDR1 is MGHRA and CDR2 is YSYEKL. The CDR3 runs 16 residues. Trimming cost V 1 base and J 3 bases; bases outside gene matches: 4. The CDR3 nucleotides are TGCGCCAGCAGCCAAGGGGGACAGGGGAATACAGATACGCAGTATTTT. Translating it yields CASSQGGQGNTDTQYF.

The sample holds a few counts of this clone. V and J are TRBV30 and TRBJ2-7; possibly TRBD1 for D (6 bases). Trimming took 5 bases from V and 7 from J, leaving 15 bases between them. The germline gives CDR1 GTSNPN, CDR2 SVGIG (reference sequence). The CDR3 consists of 12 residues. This chain's CDR3 is CAWGPSGAEQYF. The CDR3 coding sequence is TGTGCCTGGGGTCCCTCAGGGGCGGAGCAGTACTTC.

The chain carries TRBV5-4 and TRBJ2-7; D possibly corresponds to TRBD2 (5 bases). The V end lost 2 bases, the J end lost 0 bases, and 24 bases lay between the germline ends. Germline CDR1 SGHNT, CDR2 YYREEE (reference sequence). This CDR3 is 19 amino acids long. The DNA for the CDR3 is TGTGCCAGCAGCTTCCTCGGGATGGGCGGGTCGCCCCTCTCCTACGAGCAGTACTTC. Protein: CASSFLGMGGSPLSYEQYF. Variable domain in full (rest from reference TRBV5-4 and TRBJ2-7): ETGVTQSPTHLIKTRGQQVTLRCSSQSGHNTVSWYQQALGQGPQFIFQYYREEENGRGNFPPRFSGLQFPNYSSELNVNALELDDSALYLCASSFLGMGGSPLSYEQYFGPGTRLTVT.

This chain joins TRBV19 and TRBJ1-5; no definite D call. Between the trimmed V and J ends, which lost 3 bases and 10 bases, there was a span of 13 bases. This CDR3 spans 13 amino acids. CDR1 is LNHDA and CDR2 is SQIVND in the germline V gene (reference sequence). The CDR3 DNA is TGTGCCAGTAGTATCCAGGAGGCAGGACCCCAGCATTTT. Protein: CASSIQEAGPQHF.

The J gene is TRBJ1-6, the V gene TRBV2; no definite D call. Germline CDR1 reads SNHLY; CDR2 reads FYNNEI. Trimming left V 7 bases short and J 3 bases short, with 7 bases between. This CDR3 is 13 amino acids long. For the CDR3, the DNA is TGTGCCAGCATCAGGAACTATAATTCACCCCTCCACTTT. This gives the protein CASIRNYNSPLHF. The full variable domain, with the rest looked up from reference TRBV2 and TRBJ1-6, is EPEVTQTPSHQVTQMGQEVILRCVPISNHLYFYWYRQILGQKVEFLVSFYNNEISEKSEIFDDQFSVERPDGSNFTLKIRSTKLEDSAMYFCASIRNYNSPLHFGNGTRLTVT.

This clone occurred a few times. The chain has TRBV5-1 and TRBJ1-4, with TRBD1 as a possible D gene (5 bases). V was shortened by 2 bases and J by 8 bases, with 19 bases between the two germline ends. Per germline, CDR1 SGHRS and CDR2 YFSETQ. This CDR3 is 16 amino acids long. The CDR3 is CASSFWQTGRGEKLFF. The CDR3 DNA reads as TGCGCCAGCAGCTTCTGGCAAACAGGAAGGGGAGAAAAACTGTTTTTT. Full variable domain (outside the CDR3, taken from reference TRBV5-1 and TRBJ1-4): KAGVTQTPRYLIKTRGQQVTLSCSPISGHRSVSWYQQTPGQGLQFLFEYFSETQRNKGNFPGRFSGRQFSNSRSEMNVSTLELGDSALYLCASSFWQTGRGEKLFFGSGTQLSVL.

The rearrangement links TRBV6-4 to TRBJ2-3, with D perhaps matching TRBD2 (5 bases). Looked up from germline, CDR1 is MRHNA and CDR2 is SNTAGT. CDR3 size: 15 residues. V gave up 4 bases and J gave up 0 bases, with 11 bases separating them. The CDR3, as DNA: TGTGCCAGCAGTGTTCGCGGGCTAAGCACAGATACGCAGTATTTT. Translating gives CASSVRGLSTDTQYF.

The chain joins TRBV5-6 to TRBJ2-2; 7 nucleotides line up with TRBD1. Trimming took 6 bases from V and 4 from J; bases not matched to a gene: 12. This CDR3 spans 16 amino acids. Looked up from germline, CDR1 is SGHDT and CDR2 is YYEEEE. CDR3 in DNA: TGTGCCAGCACCAAACCGACAGGGTTGGGCACCGGGGAGCTGTTTTTT. This translates into CASTKPTGLGTGELFF. Full variable domain (outside the CDR3, taken from reference TRBV5-6 and TRBJ2-2): DAGVTQSPTHLIKTRGQQVTLRCSPKSGHDTVSWYQQALGQGPQFIFQYYEEEERQRGNFPDRFSGHQFPNYSSELNVNALLLGDSALYLCASTKPTGLGTGELFFGEGSRLTVL.